This T cell receptor (beta chain) was identified during a study of cytomegalovirus exposure and HLA in healthy donors. Study-level results: Per a prior analysis, the majority of TCR beta V segments were productive roughly 87% or roughly 30% of the time.

The primer mix had 60 Vbeta and 13 Jbeta primers. Using immunoSEQ multiplex PCR, the repertoire was profiled, and TCRdb retains in-frame clones only, with some absent. The table shows about 190,000 clones, with around 86% occurring only once. Concerning this clone itself: Antigen specificity is unknown.

Sequenced input: PBMCs. This TCR came from a woman aged 18-29 years in good health and CMV-seronegative.

CDR3 sequence (DNA): TGTGCCTGGAGTTTTGGGGAGGGGCTGAACACTGAAGCTTTCTTT. Translating it yields CAWSFGEGLNTEAFF. The chain employs TRBV30 and TRBJ1-1, with a tentative D call TRBD1 (5 bases). The CDR3 loop spans 15 amino acids. Trimming removed 2 bases at V and 0 bases at J, with 13 bases between. Germline-derived CDR1 and CDR2 are GTSNPN and SVGIG (reference sequence).